The 9 T cell receptor beta chains reported below all come from one sample, sequenced in a study of T cell responses to AZD1222 COVID-19 vaccine. Repertoires were generated with immunoSEQ multiplex PCR, while TCRdb's copy carries only in-frame clones and drops some. The repertoire has 150,000 to 200,000 clones, approximately 91% of them found once; the top ten carry approximately 2%. Sequencing was performed on peripheral blood, taken on day 0 of AZD1222 vaccination. These receptors were taken from an adult in good health.

The chain is built from TRBV10-3 and TRBJ1-1; unclear D gene. This CDR3 region has 13 residues. Germline V gives CDR1 ENHRY, CDR2 SYGVKD. Between the trimmed V and J ends, which lost 3 bases and 0 bases, there was a span of 5 bases. CDR3 protein: CAISDSMNTEAFF. CDR3 bases: TGTGCCATCAGTGACAGCATGAACACTGAAGCTTTCTTT.

The chain joins TRBV19 to TRBJ2-2; D is unresolved. V was cut by 7 bases and J by 6 bases, with 18 bases left in between. The germline V gene encodes CDR1 LNHDA and CDR2 SQIVND (reference sequence). CDR3 size: 15 residues. CDR3 nucleotide sequence: TGTGCCAGTAAATTGGAAAGCATAGGATCCGGGGAGCTGTTTTTT. This gives the protein CASKLESIGSGELFF.

This clone was seen more than once but under ten times. The gene calls are TRBV6-1 and TRBJ1-6, with unresolved D. Germline loops: CDR1 MNHNS, CDR2 SASEGT. V lost 1 base to trimming and J lost 10 bases, with 2 bases between them. The length of the CDR3 is 11 residues. This chain's CDR3 is CASSEGSPLHF. The CDR3 region has the DNA TGTGCCAGCAGTGAAGGGTCACCCCTCCACTTT.

This chain uses TRBV7-2 with TRBJ2-2; TRBD1 matches 9 bases. This CDR3 comprises 16 residues. The germline CDR1 and CDR2 sequences are SGHTA and FQGNSA. The V segment lost 5 bases and the J segment 9 bases; nucleotides outside the gene matches: 13. CDR3 in amino acids: CASSPGRGTGSRELFF. Here the CDR3 DNA reads TGTGCCAGCAGCCCGGGGAGGGGGACAGGGAGCCGGGAGCTGTTTTTT.

V is TRBV10-2 and J is TRBJ1-5, with 10 bases fitting TRBD1. Germline trimming cut 8 bases from V and 4 bases from J; bases unmatched to any gene: 8. The CDR3 spans 15 residues. Germline-derived CDR1 and CDR2 are WSHSY and SAAADI. The CDR3 sequence is CASATEGQGNQPQHF. The CDR3, as DNA: TGCGCCAGCGCCACAGAGGGACAGGGGAATCAGCCCCAGCATTTT.

The rearrangement uses TRBV4-3 and TRBJ2-3; TRBD2 agrees at 11 bases. The CDR3 is made up of 18 amino acids. Trimming at V came to 4 bases and at J to 4 bases, leaving 13 bases not matched to a gene. Looked up from germline, CDR1 is LGHNA and CDR2 is YSLEER. The CDR3 here is CASSRTAWDSGGADTQYF. Written as DNA, the CDR3 is TGCGCCAGCAGCCGTACGGCTTGGGATAGCGGGGGGGCAGATACGCAGTATTTT.

The CDR3 DNA sequence: TGCGCCAGCAGCCAAGGTCTATCGAGGGTGGATGAAAAACTGTTTTTT. Translation: CASSQGLSRVDEKLFF. The J gene is TRBJ1-4, the V gene TRBV4-3; D is uncertain. The CDR3 is 16 amino acids. V lost 1 base and J 6 bases, leaving 15 bases between the germline ends. CDR1 is LGHNA and CDR2 is YSLEER in the germline V gene.

The CDR3 coding sequence is TGTGCCAGCAGCCCGGACGTTAACACTGAAGCTTTCTTT. Translated, it gives CASSPDVNTEAFF. The chain is built from TRBV5-6 and TRBJ1-1; the D is unclear. CDR1 and CDR2 from the germline V gene are SGHDT and YYEEEE. This CDR3 comprises 13 residues. The V gene lost 4 bases and the J gene lost 2 bases, with 9 bases spanning the gap.

CDR3 sequence (DNA): TGTGCCTGGACTCACCTCGGGTCTAGCACAGATACGCAGTATTTT. Encoded protein: CAWTHLGSSTDTQYF. The chain has TRBV30 and TRBJ2-3; D gene ambiguous. V dropped 4 bases and J dropped 0 bases, with 14 bases sitting between them. This CDR3 has 15 amino acids. The V gene's germline CDR1 is GTSNPN and CDR2 SVGIG (reference sequence).